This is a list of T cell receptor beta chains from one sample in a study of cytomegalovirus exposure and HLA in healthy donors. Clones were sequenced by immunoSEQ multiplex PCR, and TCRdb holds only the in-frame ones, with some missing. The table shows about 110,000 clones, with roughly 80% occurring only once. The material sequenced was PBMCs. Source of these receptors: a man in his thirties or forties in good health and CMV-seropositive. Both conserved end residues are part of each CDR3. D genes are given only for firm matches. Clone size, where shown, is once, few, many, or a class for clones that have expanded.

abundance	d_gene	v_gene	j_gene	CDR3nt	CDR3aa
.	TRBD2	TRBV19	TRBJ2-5	TGTGCCAGTAGCCCCTTCCTACTAGCGGGGGGACAAGAGACCCAGTACTTC	CASSPFLLAGGQETQYF
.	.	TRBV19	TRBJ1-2	TGTGCCAGTAGTATTAGCGGGGGACCTAACTATGGCTACACCTTC	CASSISGGPNYGYTF
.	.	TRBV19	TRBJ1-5	TGTGCCAGCAGGGGTACCAATCAGCCCCAGCATTTT	CASRGTNQPQHF
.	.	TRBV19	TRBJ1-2	TGTGCCAGCCGTAGGCCGGGGTCAGACTATGGCTACACCTTC	CASRRPGSDYGYTF
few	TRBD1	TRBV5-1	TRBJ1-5	TGCGCCAGCAGCCTCGGACAGGGCGGGAATCAGCCCCAGCATTTT	CASSLGQGGNQPQHF
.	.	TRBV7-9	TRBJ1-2	TGTGCCAGCAGCCCCCTGGACACGGCCGGCTACACCTTC	CASSPLDTAGYTF
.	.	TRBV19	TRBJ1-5	TGTGCCAGTAATCAGGGGACGAGTCAGCCCCAGCATTTT	CASNQGTSQPQHF
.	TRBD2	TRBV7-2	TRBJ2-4	TGTGCCAGCAGCAAAACTAGCGGGGGGGCCAAAAACATTCAGTACTTC	CASSKTSGGAKNIQYF
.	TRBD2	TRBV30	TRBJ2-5	TGTGCCTGGAGTGCGGGACTAGCTGAGACCCAGTACTTC	CAWSAGLAETQYF
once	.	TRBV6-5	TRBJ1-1	TGTGCCAGCAGTCTGGAACAGGGATATACTGAAGCTTTCTTT	CASSLEQGYTEAFF
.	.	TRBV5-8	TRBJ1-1	TGTGCCAGCAGCTTCGCAGGGGTTTACACTGAAGCTTTCTTT	CASSFAGVYTEAFF
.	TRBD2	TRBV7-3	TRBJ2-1	TGTGCCAGCAGCTTCACTAGCGGGGGGGCCCACGGCAACAATGAGCAGTTCTTC	CASSFTSGGAHGNNEQFF
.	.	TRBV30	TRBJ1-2	TGTGCCTGTTTAAAGGAGATTCGAACTGGCTACACCTTC	CACLKEIRTGYTF
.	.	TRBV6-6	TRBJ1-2	TGTGCCAGCAGTTATGCGCAGGGAGGTGATGGCTACACCTTC	CASSYAQGGDGYTF
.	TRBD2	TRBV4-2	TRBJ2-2	TGTGCCAGCAGCCATAAGGCGGGGGTGATCGGGGAGCTGTTTTTT	CASSHKAGVIGELFF
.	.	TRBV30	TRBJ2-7	TGTGCCTGGAGTGTCGGGGAGGTCTACGAGCAGTACTTC	CAWSVGEVYEQYF
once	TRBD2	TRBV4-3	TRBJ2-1	TGCGCCAGCAGCCCTGAATCTAGCGGCGAATACAATGAGCAGTTCTTC	CASSPESSGEYNEQFF
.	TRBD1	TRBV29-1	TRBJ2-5	TGCAGCGTTGAGTGGGACAGGGGGCGTGTGTTGGAGACCCAGTACTTC	CSVEWDRGRVLETQYF
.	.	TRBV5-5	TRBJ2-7	TGTGCCAGCAGCTTTGAGCGGCACGAGCAGTACTTC	CASSFERHEQYF
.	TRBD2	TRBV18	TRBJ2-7	TGTGCCAGCTGTACTAGCGGGGTCTGCTACGAGCAGTACTTC	CASCTSGVCYEQYF
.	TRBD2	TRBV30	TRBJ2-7	TGTGCCTGGAGTAAGGCTAGCGGGGGGCCCTACGAGCAGTACTTC	CAWSKASGGPYEQYF
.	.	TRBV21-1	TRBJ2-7	TGTGCCAGCAGCAACGCTATTATGAGCGGGGGTAAATCCTACGAGCAGTACTTC	CASSNAIMSGGKSYEQYF
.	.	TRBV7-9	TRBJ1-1	TGTGCCAGCAGCTTAGCTGTTACCAGGGTAGCTGAAGCTTTCTTT	CASSLAVTRVAEAFF
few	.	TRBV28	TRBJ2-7	TGTGCCAGCAGCCCTAGACTGCGTGCTCTTCTCTTC	CASSPRLRALLF
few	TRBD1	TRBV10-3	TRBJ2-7	TGTGCCACCGAAGGACAGGGCTCCTACGAGCAGTACTTC	CATEGQGSYEQYF
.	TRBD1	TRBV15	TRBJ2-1	TGTGCCACCAGCAGAGGACCCCCAGGGGGACCATTCGATGAGCAGTTCTTC	CATSRGPPGGPFDEQFF
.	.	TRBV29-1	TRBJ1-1	TGCAGCGTTGGGGGACTCCTGGGAGCTGAAGCTTTCTTT	CSVGGLLGAEAFF
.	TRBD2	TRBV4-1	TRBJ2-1	TGCGCCAGCAGCCTCTTGGCGGGGGGCCCTAACAATGAGCAGTTCTTC	CASSLLAGGPNNEQFF
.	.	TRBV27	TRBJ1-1	TGTGCCAGCAGTCCCCCTCCCATTGGAGGGCCGTTGATCACTGAAGCTTTCTTT	CASSPPPIGGPLITEAFF
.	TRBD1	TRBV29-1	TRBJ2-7	TGCAGCGTTGCGCCAGGGGGCGAGCAGTACTTC	CSVAPGGEQYF
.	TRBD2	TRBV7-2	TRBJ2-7	TGTGCCAGCAGCTTAGCTGGAGGCGGGGGGACACACGAGCAGTACTTC	CASSLAGGGGTHEQYF
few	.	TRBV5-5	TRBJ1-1	TGTGCCAGCAGCGAGGACATCATGAACACTGAAGCTTTCTTT	CASSEDIMNTEAFF
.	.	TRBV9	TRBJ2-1	TGTGCCAGCAGCGGAGGGATAAACAATGAGCAGTTCTTC	CASSGGINNEQFF
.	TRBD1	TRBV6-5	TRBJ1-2	TGTGCCACATGTAGCGGACAGGGATTGAATGGCTACACCTTC	CATCSGQGLNGYTF
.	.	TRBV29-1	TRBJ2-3	TGCAGCGTTGACAGGCTAAAAATCACAGATACGCAGTATTTT	CSVDRLKITDTQYF
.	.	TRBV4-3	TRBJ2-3	TGCGCCAGCAGCCCCTATTCGGGGGTCACAGATACGCAGTATTTT	CASSPYSGVTDTQYF
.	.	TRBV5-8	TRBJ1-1	TGTGCCAGCAGCTTTTTGGGGGCCACGATGAACACTGAAGCTTTCTTT	CASSFLGATMNTEAFF
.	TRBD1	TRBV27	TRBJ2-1	TGTGCCAGCAGTACAAGACAGGGGGCAGGATCTCAGGATGAGCAGTTCTTC	CASSTRQGAGSQDEQFF
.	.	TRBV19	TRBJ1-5	TGTGCCAGTAGTATTCCCAGGTACAATCAGCCCCAGCATTTT	CASSIPRYNQPQHF
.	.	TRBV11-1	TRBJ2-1	TGTGCCAGCAGCTTAAACCGCGGGACGGTTTATGAGCAGTTCTTC	CASSLNRGTVYEQFF
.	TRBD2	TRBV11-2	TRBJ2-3	TGTGCCAGCAGCCCAGGACTAGCGCTGACCTCAGATACGCAGTATTTT	CASSPGLALTSDTQYF